Below, 24 T cell receptor beta chains from the same sample are listed, as sequenced in a study of blood T cell repertoires in COVID-19 (TCRdb year 2020). Libraries were prepared through the immunoSEQ multiplex PCR assay. TCRdb limited this immuneACCESS table to in-frame rearrangements with V and J called. A share of clones is missing; checked studies link under half to unresolved V genes, and the rest is unexplained. This sample gives roughly 150,000 clones in total; roughly nine tenths of them show up just once. The top ten clones comprise 3% to 4% of the sample. Sequencing was carried out using peripheral blood. All receptors derive from a woman in her 70s with acute or convalescent COVID-19.

The count of this clone is one. V and J are TRBV30 and TRBJ1-1; a possible D gene is TRBD1 (5 bases). Looked up from germline, CDR1 is GTSNPN and CDR2 is SVGIG (reference sequence). The CDR3 contains 13 residues. Trimming shortened V by 2 bases and J by 4 bases, and 11 bases separated the two germline ends. The CDR3 DNA follows: TGTGCCTGGAGTCCAGGGATGGGCACTGAAGCTTTCTTT. Protein: CAWSPGMGTEAFF. The whole variable domain, remainder taken from reference TRBV30 and TRBJ1-1, is SQTIHQWPATLVQPVGSPLSLECTVEGTSNPNLYWYRQAAGRGLQLLFYSVGIGQISSEVPQNLSASRPQDRQFILSSKKLLLSDSGFYLCAWSPGMGTEAFFGQGTRLTVV.

The chain employs TRBV23-1 and TRBJ2-3; the match to TRBD2 covers 7 bases. TRBV23-1 is labeled an ORF, and its function is uncertain. V shed 1 base, J shed 0 bases, and the junction held 4 bases outside the gene matches. There are 16 residues in the CDR3. The CDR3 reads CASSQFKAGSTDTQYF. The CDR3 DNA reads TGCGCCAGCAGTCAATTTAAAGCGGGAAGCACAGATACGCAGTATTTT.

This chain links TRBV11-2 with TRBJ2-3; D gene uncertain. The CDR3 runs 14 residues. Trimming pared 0 bases from V and 2 bases from J, leaving 6 bases between. Germline lookup yields CDR1 SGHAT and CDR2 FQNNGV. The DNA of the CDR3 is TGTGCCAGCAGCTTAGATAGTCTCACAGATACGCAGTATTTT. Translation: CASSLDSLTDTQYF.

V usage is TRBV3-1 (or the pseudogene TRBV3-2) and J usage is TRBJ1-6; the match to TRBD1 covers 7 bases. The CDR3 is made up of 15 amino acids. The germline V gene has CDR1 LGHDT and CDR2 YNNKEL (reference sequence). V shed 4 bases, J shed 7 bases, and the junction held 7 bases outside the gene matches. CDR3 sequence: CASSRTGTQNSPLHF. As DNA, the CDR3 is TGTGCCAGCAGCCGGACAGGAACGCAAAATTCACCCCTCCACTTT.

V usage is TRBV3-1 (or the pseudogene TRBV3-2) and J usage is TRBJ2-1; TRBD2 aligns across 8 bases. The V and J ends lost 1 base and 0 bases, in that order; junction bases with no gene match: 11. Germline CDR1 reads LGHDT; CDR2 reads YNNKEL (reference sequence). CDR3 length: 19 amino acids. CDR3 residues: CASSQGHGGGFSSYNEQFF. In DNA form, the CDR3 reads TGTGCCAGCAGCCAAGGACACGGCGGGGGGTTCAGCTCCTACAATGAGCAGTTCTTC.

The chain employs TRBV10-3 and TRBJ2-7; possible D gene TRBD1, 6 bases. The V end lost 10 bases, the J end lost 7 bases, and 17 bases lay between the germline ends. CDR3 length: 12 residues. The germline V gene has CDR1 ENHRY and CDR2 SYGVKD. The CDR3 DNA sequence: TGTGCCAATGGACAGCTTGTGGGAGAGCAGTACTTC. Protein: CANGQLVGEQYF.

V and J are TRBV7-6 and TRBJ2-3; 7 bases line up with TRBD1. This CDR3 contains 15 residues. Germline CDR1 reads SGHVS; CDR2 reads FNYEAQ. The V segment lost 5 bases and the J segment 0 bases; nucleotides outside the gene matches: 5. The DNA of the CDR3 is TGTGCCAGCAGCCCGACAGGGATTAGCACAGATACGCAGTATTTT. This encodes CASSPTGISTDTQYF. Full variable domain (rest looked up from reference TRBV7-6 and TRBJ2-3): GAGVSQSPRYKVTKRGQDVALRCDPISGHVSLYWYRQALGQGPEFLTYFNYEAQQDKSGLPNDRFSAERPEGSISTLTIQRTEQRDSAMYRCASSPTGISTDTQYFGPGTRLTVL.

The rearrangement uses TRBV27 and TRBJ2-3, with D uncertain. Germline-derived CDR1 and CDR2 are MNHEY and SMNVEV (reference sequence). The CDR3 runs 16 residues. V was pared by 5 bases and J by 7 bases, with 22 bases between. CDR3 bases: TGTGCCAGCAGTCTTCTCACCCACGGTTCAGGTTATACGCAGTATTTT. Its translation: CASSLLTHGSGYTQYF.

The rearrangement uses TRBV11-3 and TRBJ1-6, with D hard to call. The CDR3 covers 13 residues. Per the germline V gene, CDR1 is SGHNT and CDR2 is YENEEA. V lost 1 base and J 8 bases, leaving 6 bases between the germline ends. The CDR3 bases are TGTGCCAGCAGCTTAGTCCGGGATTCACCCCTCCACTTT. Amino acid sequence: CASSLVRDSPLHF.

This chain joins TRBV9 and TRBJ2-7, with 11 bases matching TRBD1. CDR3 length: 14 residues. V was pared by 3 bases and J by 3 bases, with 2 bases of the junction left unmatched. The germline V gene has CDR1 SGDLS and CDR2 YYNGEE. CDR3 sequence reads: CASSEGQGVYEQYF. Here the CDR3 DNA reads TGTGCCAGCAGCGAGGGACAGGGGGTCTACGAGCAGTACTTC.

The chain uses TRBV6-2 or TRBV6-3 and TRBJ1-6; 9 bases are a match to TRBD1. The CDR3 totals 16 residues. V gave up 2 bases and J gave up 4 bases; unmatched junction bases: 3. CDR1 is MNHEY and CDR2 is SVGEGT in the germline V gene. The CDR3 loop reads CASSYRTGEYNSPLHF. The CDR3 region has the DNA TGTGCCAGCAGTTACCGGACAGGGGAGTATAATTCACCCCTCCACTTT.

V is TRBV30 and J is TRBJ2-1; TRBD2 aligns across 8 bases. The germline V gene has CDR1 GTSNPN and CDR2 SVGIG (reference sequence). CDR3 length: 13 residues. V shed 7 bases, J shed 6 bases, and the junction held 8 bases outside the gene matches. CDR3 region: CASWGSGTNEQFF. CDR3 in DNA: TGTGCCTCGTGGGGTAGCGGGACCAATGAGCAGTTCTTC.

The J gene is TRBJ1-1, the V gene TRBV16, with D perhaps TRBD1 (5 bases). V lost 2 bases and J lost 5, with 15 bases in between. The CDR3 has 15 residues. Germline V CDR1 and CDR2: KGHSY, FQNENV. CDR3 coding DNA: TGTGCCAGCAGCCAACGATTGGGGGGGAAAACTGAAGCTTTCTTT. Its protein product is CASSQRLGGKTEAFF.

J is TRBJ1-3 and V is TRBV27, with TRBD1 matching over 9 bases. Unmatched junction bases numbered 2, after V lost 2 bases and J lost 3 bases. Germline CDR1 reads MNHEY; CDR2 reads SMNVEV (reference sequence). The CDR3 sequence is 15 residues long. The CDR3 is CASSLGQGYGNTIYF. The CDR3, as DNA: TGTGCCAGCAGTTTAGGACAGGGGTATGGAAACACCATATATTTT.

The V and J genes are TRBV7-3 and TRBJ2-1, with 8 bases that match TRBD2. The germline CDR1 and CDR2 sequences are SGHTA and FQGTGA. Germline trimming cut 5 bases from V and 9 bases from J; bases unmatched to any gene: 21. The CDR3 spans 18 residues. In nucleotides, the CDR3 is TGTGCCAGCAGCCCTCAACCCTTATCCGGGACTAGAACTAGTGAGCAGTTCTTC. Translated: CASSPQPLSGTRTSEQFF.

The chain carries TRBV2 and TRBJ2-5, with D possibly matching TRBD2 (6 bases). CDR1 is SNHLY and CDR2 is FYNNEI in the germline V gene. The CDR3 length is 15 residues. With 7 bases removed from V and 1 base from J, the gap between germline ends came to 16 bases. The CDR3 sequence: CASTPERVLQETQYF. CDR3 sequence (DNA): TGTGCCAGCACCCCAGAGCGGGTGCTCCAAGAGACCCAGTACTTC.

The rearrangement links TRBV2 to TRBJ2-4; 7 bases align to TRBD2. V shed 8 bases and J 0 bases; nucleotides not matched to a gene: 10. This CDR3 has 16 residues. The germline V gene encodes CDR1 SNHLY and CDR2 FYNNEI. Here the CDR3 reads CASAIARGIAKNIQYF. CDR3 DNA: TGTGCCAGCGCTATCGCGCGGGGGATAGCCAAAAACATTCAGTACTTC.

V usage is TRBV7-2 and J usage is TRBJ1-2, with D possibly TRBD1 on 6 matching bases. Germline V gene sequence: CDR1 SGHTA, CDR2 FQGNSA. The CDR3 is 14 amino acids. The V end was cut by 4 bases, the J end by 2 bases, with 11 bases between. DNA for the CDR3: TGTGCCAGCAGCTCACAGGGTTCGAACTATGGCTACACCTTC. It yields the protein CASSSQGSNYGYTF.

The rearrangement uses TRBV6-5 and TRBJ2-7; no definite D call. V lost 5 bases to trimming and J lost 2 bases, with 16 bases between them. Per the germline V gene, CDR1 is MNHEY and CDR2 is SVGAGI. The CDR3 runs 15 residues. This chain's CDR3 is CASSTLPQKTYEQYF. The CDR3 DNA is TGTGCCAGCAGTACCCTCCCACAGAAGACCTACGAGCAGTACTTC.

As DNA, the CDR3 is TGTGCCAGCAGCTTAGTATTGGGACACCCGGACTTAATTTACGAGCAGTACTTC. It is translated as CASSLVLGHPDLIYEQYF. This rearrangement joins TRBV7-2 to TRBJ2-7; D may be TRBD1 (6 bases). The CDR3 has 18 residues. Looked up from germline, CDR1 is SGHTA and CDR2 is FQGNSA. The V and J ends lost 1 base and 4 bases respectively, with 23 bases between them.

The rearrangement uses TRBV5-1 and TRBJ1-1; TRBD1 agrees at 9 bases. This CDR3 has 14 residues. V was clipped by 4 bases and J by 10 bases; unmatched bases: 11. CDR1 is SGHRS, CDR2 YFSETQ, per germline. CDR3 residues: CASSEGQGGFGAFF. The DNA for the CDR3 is TGCGCCAGCAGCGAGGGACAGGGCGGTTTCGGAGCTTTCTTT.

On this clone: This CDR3 is also generated by other DNA sequences in the sample. V usage is TRBV7-2 and J usage is TRBJ2-5; 14 positions match TRBD2. CDR3 size: 17 residues. V trimming: 1 base; J trimming: 1 base; junction bases outside the gene matches: 2. Germline V gene lookup returns CDR1 SGHTA and CDR2 FQGNSA. CDR3 nucleotide sequence: TGTGCCAGCAGCTTAGGAGGACTAGCGGGGGGCCAAGAGACCCAGTACTTC. This translates into CASSLGGLAGGQETQYF.

The chain joins TRBV5-1 to TRBJ1-4, with 8 nucleotides matching TRBD1. The junction had 10 bases not matched to a gene; V was cut back by 4 bases and J by 8 bases. CDR3 size: 15 residues. CDR1 SGHRS and CDR2 YFSETQ come from the germline V gene. The CDR3 nucleotides are TGCGCCAGCAGCCTACATCAGGGGGCAAGGGAAAAACTGTTTTTT. This encodes CASSLHQGAREKLFF.

The chain uses TRBV10-3 and TRBJ2-7; TRBD2 aligns across 8 bases. After removal of 3 bases from V and 1 base from J, the junction contained 5 bases not matched to a gene. Germline V gene data show CDR1 as ENHRY and CDR2 as SYGVKD. This CDR3 contains 15 residues. CDR3 coding DNA: TGTGCCATCAGTGAAGGCCTAGCGGGTTCCTACGAGCAGTACTTC. Protein: CAISEGLAGSYEQYF.